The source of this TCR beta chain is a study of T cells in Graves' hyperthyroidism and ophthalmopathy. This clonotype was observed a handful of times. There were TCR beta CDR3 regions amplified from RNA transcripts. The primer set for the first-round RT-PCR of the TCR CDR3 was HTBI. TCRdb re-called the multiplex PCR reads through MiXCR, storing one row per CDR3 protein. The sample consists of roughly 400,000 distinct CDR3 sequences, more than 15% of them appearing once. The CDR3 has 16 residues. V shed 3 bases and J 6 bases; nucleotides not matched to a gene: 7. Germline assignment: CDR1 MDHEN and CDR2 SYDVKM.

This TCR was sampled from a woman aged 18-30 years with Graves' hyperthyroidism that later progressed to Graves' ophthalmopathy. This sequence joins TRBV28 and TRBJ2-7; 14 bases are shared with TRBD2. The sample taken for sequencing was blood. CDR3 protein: CASSFPGLAGAVEQYF. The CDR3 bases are TGTGCCAGCAGTTTCCCGGGACTAGCGGGAGCTGTCGAGCAGTACTTC.